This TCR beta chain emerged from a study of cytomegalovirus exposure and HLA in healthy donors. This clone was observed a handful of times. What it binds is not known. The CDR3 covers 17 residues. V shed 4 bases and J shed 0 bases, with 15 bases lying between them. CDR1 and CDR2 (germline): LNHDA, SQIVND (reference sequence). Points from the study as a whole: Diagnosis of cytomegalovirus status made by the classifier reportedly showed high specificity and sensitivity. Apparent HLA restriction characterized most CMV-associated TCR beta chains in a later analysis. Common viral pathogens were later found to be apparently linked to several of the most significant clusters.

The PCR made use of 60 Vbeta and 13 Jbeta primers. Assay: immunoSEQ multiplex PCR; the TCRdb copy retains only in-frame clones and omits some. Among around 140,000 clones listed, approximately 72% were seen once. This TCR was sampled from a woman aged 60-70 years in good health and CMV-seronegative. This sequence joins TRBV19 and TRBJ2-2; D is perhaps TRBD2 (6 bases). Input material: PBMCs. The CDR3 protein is CASSSFFSGTNTGELFF. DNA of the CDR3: TGTGCCAGTAGTAGCTTTTTTAGCGGAACGAACACCGGGGAGCTGTTTTTT.